This is a list of T cell receptor beta chains from one sample in a study of Ad26.COV2.S vaccination and SARS-CoV-2 variants. Method: immunoSEQ multiplex PCR; TCRdb's copy keeps in-frame clones and lacks some. This table has more than 300,000 clones, approximately 90% appearing once. Sequences were derived from peripheral blood, sampled in a trial of Ad26.COV2.S vaccine versus placebo. The source of these receptors is a person aged 18 to 65 who received the Ad26.COV2.S COVID-19 vaccine or a placebo. The conserved cysteine and the conserved F or W are not part of the CDR3 here. Only some rows state a clone size, as once, few, many or a class for expanded clones.

j_gene,abundance,v_gene,len,CDR3aa
TRBJ1-5,-,TRBV19,17,ASSIAFRGQGFYNQPQH
TRBJ2-2,-,TRBV7-9,12,ASSLTANTGELF
TRBJ2-2,once,TRBV3-1/TRBV3-2,9,ASGHPGELF
TRBJ2-4,-,TRBV18,15,ASSPLGLDVSKNIQY
TRBJ2-2,-,TRBV19,15,ASSIDGKGRDTGELF
TRBJ2-5,-,TRBV6-5,12,ASSPGRNQETQY
TRBJ2-5,-,TRBV5-1,14,ASSLLGQGAQETQY
TRBJ1-1,-,TRBV18,11,ASSPLGAGEAF
TRBJ2-6,once,TRBV6-2/TRBV6-3,11,ASSYSGANVLT
TRBJ2-7,once,TRBV2,11,ASSGTGLYEQY
TRBJ2-5,-,TRBV2,14,ASIVYSNPGLGTQY
TRBJ2-1,-,TRBV20-1,9,SAKGGNEQF
TRBJ2-1,-,TRBV12-5,11,ASGGRSYNEQF
TRBJ2-3,-,TRBV24-1,13,ATMNPGQGTDTQY
TRBJ2-5,-,TRBV5-1,12,ASSLGQGKETQY
TRBJ1-5,few,TRBV5-6,11,ASSFSLNQPQH
TRBJ2-5,-,TRBV29-1,11,SVDRGRQETQY
TRBJ2-1,-,TRBV19,16,ASSIRTSGRTTYNEQF
TRBJ1-4,once,TRBV27,12,ASSLYLPHEKLF
TRBJ2-3,-,TRBV28,17,ASSLRWFIEGRSTDTQY
TRBJ1-1,once,TRBV4-3,12,ASSQDMGAGEAF
TRBJ2-2,-,TRBV2,13,ASRLTRELAGELF
TRBJ2-3,-,TRBV6-4,13,ASSETSGGTDTQY
TRBJ2-2,-,TRBV7-2,15,ASSLESPGLNTGELF
TRBJ1-2,-,TRBV6-5,8,ASRAGAYT